This TCR beta chain came from a study of shared clonotypes between healthy human individuals. Study context: Each donor's CD4 naive and CD4 memory cells filled three plates apiece, CD8 naive two, and CD8 memory one.

The naive CD8 population came from CD45RO-negative cells selected for CCR7, without terminally differentiated effector memory CD45RA+ cells. As concerns this clone: Its antigen remains unknown.

Profiling relied on immunoSEQ multiplex PCR, and the TCRdb table lists in-frame clones only, not all of them. This sample has under 1 million clones, with around 96% found just once. Findings and limits, study-wide: Few donors restricted represented genetic and exposure-history diversity.

This TCR came from a man younger than 45 in good health. The sequencing input was naive CD8+ T cells sorted from blood.

This chain's CDR3 is CASSPGLQETQYF. The DNA for the CDR3 is TGTGCCAGCTCACCAGGTCTTCAAGAGACCCAGTACTTC. The V and J genes are TRBV18 and TRBJ2-5; D gene unclear. Deletions cut 2 bases from V and 2 bases from J, with 6 bases between. CDR1 and CDR2 (germline): KGHSH, LQKENI. The CDR3 spans 13 residues.